Listed below are T cell receptor beta chains from one sample, sequenced in a study of blood T cell repertoires in COVID-19. The repertoire was sequenced with immunoSEQ multiplex PCR; TCRdb's copy has only in-frame clones and lacks some. This table has about 83,000 clones, roughly 90% appearing once. Sequenced input: peripheral blood. Receptor source: a woman between 50 and 59 years old with active or convalescent COVID-19. Both conserved end residues are part of each CDR3. D genes are given only for firm matches. A clone size is listed for some rows: how often the clone was seen (once, few, many), or a class if it is expanded.

j_gene: TRBJ1-6
d_gene: NA
abundance: NA
v_gene: TRBV7-2
CDR3aa: CASSTRQDILGKPLHF
CDR3nt: TGTGCCAGCAGCACCCGACAGGACATCCTTGGGAAACCCCTCCACTTT

j_gene: TRBJ2-3
d_gene: NA
abundance: NA
v_gene: TRBV9
CDR3aa: CASSVGPRGGMNTQYF
CDR3nt: TGTGCCAGCAGCGTCGGGCCCAGAGGAGGAATGAATACGCAGTATTTT

j_gene: TRBJ1-4
d_gene: NA
abundance: NA
v_gene: TRBV5-4
CDR3aa: CASSGRPSNEKLFF
CDR3nt: TGTGCCAGCAGCGGCAGGCCGTCTAATGAAAAACTGTTTTTT

j_gene: TRBJ2-7
d_gene: TRBD1
abundance: NA
v_gene: TRBV2
CDR3aa: CASSARQGDYEQYF
CDR3nt: TGTGCCAGCAGTGCTCGCCAGGGGGACTACGAGCAGTACTTC

j_gene: TRBJ2-3
d_gene: NA
abundance: NA
v_gene: TRBV9
CDR3aa: CASSQGSSDTQYF
CDR3nt: TGTGCCAGCAGCCAGGGGAGCTCAGATACGCAGTATTTT

j_gene: TRBJ2-7
d_gene: NA
abundance: NA
v_gene: TRBV14
CDR3aa: CASSRAYEQYF
CDR3nt: TGTGCCAGCAGCCGAGCCTACGAGCAGTACTTC

j_gene: TRBJ1-5
d_gene: TRBD1
abundance: few
v_gene: TRBV7-9
CDR3aa: CASSSSGGSNQPQHF
CDR3nt: TGTGCCAGCAGCTCATCAGGGGGTAGCAATCAGCCCCAGCATTTT

j_gene: TRBJ1-2
d_gene: NA
abundance: NA
v_gene: TRBV9
CDR3aa: CASSVAAEANYGYTF
CDR3nt: TGTGCCAGCAGCGTAGCGGCAGAGGCTAACTATGGCTACACCTTC

j_gene: TRBJ2-2
d_gene: NA
abundance: NA
v_gene: TRBV6-5
CDR3aa: CASSERANTGELFF
CDR3nt: TGTGCCAGCTCGGAGCGGGCGAACACCGGGGAGCTGTTTTTT

j_gene: TRBJ2-1
d_gene: NA
abundance: once
v_gene: TRBV19
CDR3aa: CASSVGASYNEQFF
CDR3nt: TGTGCCAGTAGTGTAGGGGCCTCCTACAATGAGCAGTTCTTC